This T cell receptor beta chain was obtained from a study of Ad26.COV2.S vaccination and SARS-CoV-2 variants. Per germline, CDR1 MNHEY and CDR2 SMNVEV (reference sequence). Trimming removed 5 bases from V and 1 base from J, with 12 bases in between. The CDR3 has 15 amino acids. Broader study findings: Similar non-spike TCR breadth was observed in recipients of vaccine and of placebo. Marked by substantial breadth, spike-specific CD8+ and CD4+ T cell responses were reportedly seen after vaccination.

Treatment specified: some 20 received Ad26.COV2.S at low or high dose, single or two shots; a few received placebo; per-sample allocation not given. Sampling occurred on day 63 after the first vaccine or placebo injection. Expressing Wuhan-strain SARS-CoV-2 spike, an Ad26 vector served as the vaccine. Repertoires were generated with immunoSEQ multiplex PCR, while TCRdb's copy carries only in-frame clones and drops some. The sample contains around 300,000 clones, about 89% of which appear only once. As concerns this clone: Its antigen is unknown. The same CDR3 also results from other DNA sequences found in this sample.

The chain recombines TRBV27 with TRBJ1-5; D not certain. This receptor was taken from a person between 18 and 65 years old who received the Ad26.COV2.S COVID-19 vaccine or a placebo. The specimen was peripheral blood, collected in a trial of Ad26.COV2.S vaccine versus placebo. The CDR3 spells CASSPSGGSNQPQHF. CDR3 DNA sequence: TGTGCCAGCAGTCCCTCCGGCGGGAGCAATCAGCCCCAGCATTTT.